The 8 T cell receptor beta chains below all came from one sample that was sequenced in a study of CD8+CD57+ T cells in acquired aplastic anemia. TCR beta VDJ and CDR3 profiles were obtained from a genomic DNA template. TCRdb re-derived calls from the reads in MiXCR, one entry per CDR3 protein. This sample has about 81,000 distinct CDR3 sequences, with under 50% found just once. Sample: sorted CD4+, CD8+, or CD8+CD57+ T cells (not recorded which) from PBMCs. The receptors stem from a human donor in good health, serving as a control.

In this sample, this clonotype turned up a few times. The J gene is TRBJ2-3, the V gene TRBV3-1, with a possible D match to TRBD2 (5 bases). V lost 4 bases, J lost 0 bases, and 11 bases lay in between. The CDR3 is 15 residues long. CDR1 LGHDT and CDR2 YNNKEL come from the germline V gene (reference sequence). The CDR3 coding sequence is TGTGCCAGCAGCCGACTGAGCGGTAGCACAGATACGCAGTATTTT. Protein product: CASSRLSGSTDTQYF.

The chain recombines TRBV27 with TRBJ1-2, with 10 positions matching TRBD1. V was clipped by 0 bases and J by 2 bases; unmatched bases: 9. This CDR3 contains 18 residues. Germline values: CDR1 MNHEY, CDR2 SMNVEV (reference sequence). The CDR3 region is CASSLSIGGGQGNYGYTF. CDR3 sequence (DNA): TGTGCCAGCAGTTTATCGATCGGTGGGGGACAGGGGAACTATGGCTACACCTTC.

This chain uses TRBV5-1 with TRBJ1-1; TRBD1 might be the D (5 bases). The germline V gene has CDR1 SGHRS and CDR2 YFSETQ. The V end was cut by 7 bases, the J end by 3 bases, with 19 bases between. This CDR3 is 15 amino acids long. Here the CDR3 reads CASGPFGGADTEAFF. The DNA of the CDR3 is TGCGCCAGCGGCCCTTTTGGGGGTGCGGACACTGAAGCTTTCTTT.

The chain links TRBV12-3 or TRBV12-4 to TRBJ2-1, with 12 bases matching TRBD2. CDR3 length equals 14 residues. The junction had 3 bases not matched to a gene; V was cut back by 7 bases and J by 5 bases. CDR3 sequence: CASTLAGGHNEQFF. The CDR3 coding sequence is TGTGCCAGCACCCTAGCGGGGGGGCACAATGAGCAGTTCTTC.

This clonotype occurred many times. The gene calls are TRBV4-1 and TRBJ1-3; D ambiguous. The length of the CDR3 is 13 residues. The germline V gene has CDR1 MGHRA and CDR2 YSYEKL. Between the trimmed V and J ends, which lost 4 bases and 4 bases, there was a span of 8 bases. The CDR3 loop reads CASSPEEGNTIYF. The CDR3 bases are TGCGCCAGCAGCCCCGAGGAGGGAAACACCATATATTTT.

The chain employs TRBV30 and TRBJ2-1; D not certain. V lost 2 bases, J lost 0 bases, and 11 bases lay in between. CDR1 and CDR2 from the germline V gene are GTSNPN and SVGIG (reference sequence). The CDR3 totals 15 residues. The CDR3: CAWSPGATSYNEQFF. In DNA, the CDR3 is TGTGCCTGGAGTCCAGGAGCGACCTCCTACAATGAGCAGTTCTTC. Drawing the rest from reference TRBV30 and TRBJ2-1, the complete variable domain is SQTIHQWPATLVQPVGSPLSLECTVEGTSNPNLYWYRQAAGRGLQLLFYSVGIGQISSEVPQNLSASRPQDRQFILSSKKLLLSDSGFYLCAWSPGATSYNEQFFGPGTRLTVL.

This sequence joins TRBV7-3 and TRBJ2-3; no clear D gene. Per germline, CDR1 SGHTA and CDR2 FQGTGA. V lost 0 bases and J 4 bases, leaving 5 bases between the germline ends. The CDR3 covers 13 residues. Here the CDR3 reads CASSLTSSDTQYF. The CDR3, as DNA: TGTGCCAGCAGCTTAACCTCTTCAGATACGCAGTATTTT.

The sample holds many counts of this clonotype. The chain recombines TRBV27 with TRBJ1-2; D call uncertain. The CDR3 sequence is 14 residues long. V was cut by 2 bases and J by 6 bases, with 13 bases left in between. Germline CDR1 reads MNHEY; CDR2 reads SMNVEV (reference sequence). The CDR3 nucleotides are TGTGCCAGCAGTTTACAAGGGTCTAGTGATGGCTACACCTTC. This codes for CASSLQGSSDGYTF.